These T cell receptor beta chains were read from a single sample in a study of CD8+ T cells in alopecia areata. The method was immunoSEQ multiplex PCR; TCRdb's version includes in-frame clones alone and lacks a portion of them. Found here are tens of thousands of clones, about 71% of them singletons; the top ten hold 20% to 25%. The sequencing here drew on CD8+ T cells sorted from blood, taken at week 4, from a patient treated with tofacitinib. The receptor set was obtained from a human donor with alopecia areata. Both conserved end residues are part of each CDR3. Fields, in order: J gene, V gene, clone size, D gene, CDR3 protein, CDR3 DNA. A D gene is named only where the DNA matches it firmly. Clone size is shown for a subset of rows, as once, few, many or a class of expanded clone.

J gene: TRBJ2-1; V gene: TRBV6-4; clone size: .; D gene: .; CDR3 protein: CASREEPGGNNEQFF; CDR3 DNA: TGTGCCAGCAGAGAAGAGCCAGGGGGGAACAATGAGCAGTTCTTC
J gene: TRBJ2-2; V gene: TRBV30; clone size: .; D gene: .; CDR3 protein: CAWSVGGTGELFF; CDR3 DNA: TGTGCCTGGAGTGTAGGTGGGACCGGGGAGCTGTTTTTT
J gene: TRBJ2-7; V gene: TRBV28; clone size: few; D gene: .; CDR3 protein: CASSPDNYEQYF; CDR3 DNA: TGTGCCAGCAGTCCGGACAACTACGAGCAGTACTTC
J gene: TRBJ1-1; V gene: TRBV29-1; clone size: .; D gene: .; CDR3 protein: CSATGPEAFF; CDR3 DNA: TGCAGCGCGACAGGCCCCGAAGCTTTCTTT
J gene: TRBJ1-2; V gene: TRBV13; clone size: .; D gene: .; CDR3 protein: CASKGLDLGYGYTF; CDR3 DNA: TGTGCCTCTAAGGGACTGGATCTGGGCTATGGCTACACCTTC
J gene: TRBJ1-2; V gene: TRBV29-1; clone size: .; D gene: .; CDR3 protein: CSCGGDYGYTF; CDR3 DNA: TGCAGCTGCGGGGGGGACTATGGCTACACCTTC
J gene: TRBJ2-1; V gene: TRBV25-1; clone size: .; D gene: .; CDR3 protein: CASRSYYNEQFF; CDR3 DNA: TGTGCCAGCCGGAGTTACTACAATGAGCAGTTCTTC
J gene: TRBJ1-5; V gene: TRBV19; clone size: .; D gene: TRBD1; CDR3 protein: CASSKPNRGQPQHF; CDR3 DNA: TGTGCCAGTAGTAAGCCGAACAGGGGTCAGCCCCAGCATTTT
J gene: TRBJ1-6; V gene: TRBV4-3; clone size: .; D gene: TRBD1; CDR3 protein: CASSQDPPPLTGGSPLHF; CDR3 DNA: TGCGCCAGCAGCCAAGATCCCCCTCCCCTGACAGGGGGATCACCCCTCCACTTT
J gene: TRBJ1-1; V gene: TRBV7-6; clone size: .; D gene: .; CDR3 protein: CASSHIPNTEAFF; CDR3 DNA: TGTGCCAGCAGTCACATTCCGAACACTGAAGCTTTCTTT
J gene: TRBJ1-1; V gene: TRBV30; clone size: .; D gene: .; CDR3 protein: CAWSVYGATEAFF; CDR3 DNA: TGTGCCTGGAGTGTTTATGGGGCGACTGAAGCTTTCTTT
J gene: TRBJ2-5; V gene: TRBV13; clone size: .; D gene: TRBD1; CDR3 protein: CASSLGTEQETQYF; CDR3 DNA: TGTGCCAGCAGCTTGGGGACAGAACAAGAGACCCAGTACTTC
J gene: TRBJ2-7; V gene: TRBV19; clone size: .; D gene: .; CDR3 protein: CASLGGDYEQYF; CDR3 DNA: TGTGCCAGTCTCGGAGGGGACTACGAGCAGTACTTC
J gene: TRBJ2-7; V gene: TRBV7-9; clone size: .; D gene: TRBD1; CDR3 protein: CASSNGQGAYEQYF; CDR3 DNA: TGCGCCAGCAGTAACGGACAGGGGGCTTACGAGCAGTACTTC
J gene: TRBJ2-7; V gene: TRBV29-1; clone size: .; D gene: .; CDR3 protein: CSARDTAYEQYF; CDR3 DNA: TGCAGCGCCCGGGACACCGCCTACGAGCAGTACTTC
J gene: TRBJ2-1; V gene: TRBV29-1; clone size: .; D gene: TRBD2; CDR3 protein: CSAPPAGGHNEQFF; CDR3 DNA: TGCAGCGCCCCCCCTGCGGGGGGACACAATGAGCAGTTCTTC
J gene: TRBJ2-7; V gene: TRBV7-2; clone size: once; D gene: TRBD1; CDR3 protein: CASSLGLGQGAYEQYF; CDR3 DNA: TGTGCCAGCAGCTTAGGCCTGGGACAGGGAGCCTACGAGCAGTACTTC
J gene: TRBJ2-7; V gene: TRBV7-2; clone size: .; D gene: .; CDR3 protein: CASSPGLIYEQYF; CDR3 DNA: TGTGCCAGCAGCCCGGGACTGATCTACGAGCAGTACTTC
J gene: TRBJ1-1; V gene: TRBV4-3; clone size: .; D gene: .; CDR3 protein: CASSQGDRSAEAFF; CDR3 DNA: TGCGCCAGCAGCCAGGGCGACAGGTCCGCTGAAGCTTTCTTT
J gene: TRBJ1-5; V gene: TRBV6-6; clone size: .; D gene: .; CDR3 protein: CASSAGGGGNQPQHF; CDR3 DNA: TGTGCCAGCAGTGCGGGGGGCGGGGGCAATCAGCCCCAGCATTTT
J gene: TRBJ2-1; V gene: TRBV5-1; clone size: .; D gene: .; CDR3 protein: CASRQVNEQFF; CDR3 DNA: TGCGCCAGCAGACAGGTTAATGAGCAGTTCTTC
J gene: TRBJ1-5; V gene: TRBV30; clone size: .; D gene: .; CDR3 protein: CAWSEGQGYQPQHF; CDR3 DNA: TGTGCCTGGAGTGAAGGACAAGGGTATCAGCCCCAGCATTTT
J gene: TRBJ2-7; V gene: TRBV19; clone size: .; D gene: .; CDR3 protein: CASSPQSSYEQYF; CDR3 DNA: TGTGCCAGTAGTCCACAGAGCTCCTACGAGCAGTACTTC
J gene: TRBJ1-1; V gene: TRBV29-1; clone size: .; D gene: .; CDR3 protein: CSVEGEGGNTEAFF; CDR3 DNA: TGCAGCGTTGAGGGTGAGGGCGGGAACACTGAAGCTTTCTTT
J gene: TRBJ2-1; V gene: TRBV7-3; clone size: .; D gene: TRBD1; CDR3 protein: CASSLSPRQGYNEQFF; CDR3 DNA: TGTGCCAGCAGCTTAAGCCCCCGACAGGGCTACAATGAGCAGTTCTTC
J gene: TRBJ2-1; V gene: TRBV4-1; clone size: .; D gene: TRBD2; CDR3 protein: CASSQEGTRGANEQFF; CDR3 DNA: TGCGCCAGCAGCCAAGAAGGGACTAGGGGTGCCAATGAGCAGTTCTTC
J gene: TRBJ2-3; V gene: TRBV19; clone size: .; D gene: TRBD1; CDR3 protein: CASSIGDSHTDTQYF; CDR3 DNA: TGTGCCAGTAGTATTGGGGACAGCCACACAGATACGCAGTATTTT
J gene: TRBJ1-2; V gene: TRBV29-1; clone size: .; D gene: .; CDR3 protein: CSVPGGGRGYTF; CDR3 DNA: TGCAGCGTCCCGGGAGGGGGGCGAGGCTACACCTTC
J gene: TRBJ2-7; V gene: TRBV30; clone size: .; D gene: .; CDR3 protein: CAWGMTGTYEQYF; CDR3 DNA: TGTGCCTGGGGCATGACAGGTACCTACGAGCAGTACTTC
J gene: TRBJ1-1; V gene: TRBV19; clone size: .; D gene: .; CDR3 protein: CASRRGNTEAFF; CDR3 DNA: TGTGCCAGTCGAAGGGGTAACACTGAAGCTTTCTTT
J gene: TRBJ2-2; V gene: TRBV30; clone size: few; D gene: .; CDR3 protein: CAWSWAVGELFF; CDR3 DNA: TGTGCCTGGAGTTGGGCAGTCGGGGAGCTGTTTTTT
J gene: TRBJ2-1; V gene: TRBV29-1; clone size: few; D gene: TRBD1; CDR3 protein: CSVEKGADEQFF; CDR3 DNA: TGCAGCGTTGAAAAGGGGGCCGATGAGCAGTTCTTC
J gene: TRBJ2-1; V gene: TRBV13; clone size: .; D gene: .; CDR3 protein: CASSLGGFSYNEQFF; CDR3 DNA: TGTGCCAGCAGCTTAGGGGGGTTCTCCTACAATGAGCAGTTCTTC